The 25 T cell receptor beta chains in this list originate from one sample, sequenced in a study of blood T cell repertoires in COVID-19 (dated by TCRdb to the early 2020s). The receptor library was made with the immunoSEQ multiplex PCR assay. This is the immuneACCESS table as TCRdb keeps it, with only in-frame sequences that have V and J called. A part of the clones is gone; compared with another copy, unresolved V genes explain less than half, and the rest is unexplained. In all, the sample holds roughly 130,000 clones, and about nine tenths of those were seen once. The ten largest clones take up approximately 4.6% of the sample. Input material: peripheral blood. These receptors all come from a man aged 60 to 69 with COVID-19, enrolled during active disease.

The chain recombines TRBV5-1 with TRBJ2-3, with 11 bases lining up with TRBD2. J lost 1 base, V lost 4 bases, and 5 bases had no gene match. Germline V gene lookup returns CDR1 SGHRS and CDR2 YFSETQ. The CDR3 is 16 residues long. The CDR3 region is CASSPPTSGGTDTQYF. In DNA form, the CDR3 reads TGCGCCAGCAGCCCGCCGACTAGCGGGGGCACAGATACGCAGTATTTT.

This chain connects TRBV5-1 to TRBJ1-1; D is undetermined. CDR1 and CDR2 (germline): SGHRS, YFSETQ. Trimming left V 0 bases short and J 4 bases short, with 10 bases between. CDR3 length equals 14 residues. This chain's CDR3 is CASSLERESTEAFF. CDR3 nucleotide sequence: TGCGCCAGCAGCTTGGAACGGGAGAGCACTGAAGCTTTCTTT.

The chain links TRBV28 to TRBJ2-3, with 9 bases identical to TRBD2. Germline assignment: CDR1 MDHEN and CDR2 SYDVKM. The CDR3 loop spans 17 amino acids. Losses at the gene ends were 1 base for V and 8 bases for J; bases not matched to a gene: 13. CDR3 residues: CASSLFSGSGARGTQYF. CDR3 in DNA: TGTGCCAGCAGTTTATTTAGCGGGAGCGGGGCTCGAGGTACGCAGTATTTT.

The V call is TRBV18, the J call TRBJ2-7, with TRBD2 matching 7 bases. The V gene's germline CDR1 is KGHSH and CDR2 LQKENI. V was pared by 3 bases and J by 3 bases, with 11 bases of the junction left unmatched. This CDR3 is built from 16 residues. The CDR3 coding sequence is TGTGCCAGCTCACCTCTGTCCAGCGGGGCCATCTACGAGCAGTACTTC. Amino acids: CASSPLSSGAIYEQYF.

DNA for the CDR3: TGTGCCAGTAGTTCCGGCTCTCCAGGGGAGGGTGGCTACACCTTC. Translated, it gives CASSSGSPGEGGYTF. This chain links TRBV19 with TRBJ1-2, with a weak D call TRBD1 (6 bases). Germline CDR1 and CDR2: LNHDA and SQIVND (reference sequence). Deletions cut 5 bases from V and 7 bases from J, with 20 bases between. The CDR3 has 15 residues.

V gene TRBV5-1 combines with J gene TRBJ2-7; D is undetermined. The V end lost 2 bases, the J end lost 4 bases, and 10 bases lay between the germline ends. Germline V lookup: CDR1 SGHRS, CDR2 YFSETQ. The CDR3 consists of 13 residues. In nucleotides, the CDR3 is TGCGCCAGCAGCTTAACACGAAATTACGAGCAGTACTTC. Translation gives CASSLTRNYEQYF.

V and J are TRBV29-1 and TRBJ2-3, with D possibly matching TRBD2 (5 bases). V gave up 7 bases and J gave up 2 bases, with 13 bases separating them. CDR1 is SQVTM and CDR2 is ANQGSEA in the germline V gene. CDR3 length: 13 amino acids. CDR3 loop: CSALPGYTDTQYF. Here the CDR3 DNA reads TGCAGCGCCCTCCCGGGGTACACAGATACGCAGTATTTT.

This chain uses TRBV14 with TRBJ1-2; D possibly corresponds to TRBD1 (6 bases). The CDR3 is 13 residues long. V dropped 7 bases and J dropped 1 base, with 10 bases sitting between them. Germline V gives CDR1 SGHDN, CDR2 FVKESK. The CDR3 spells CASTGQINYGYTF. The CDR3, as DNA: TGTGCCAGCACCGGACAGATTAACTATGGCTACACCTTC.

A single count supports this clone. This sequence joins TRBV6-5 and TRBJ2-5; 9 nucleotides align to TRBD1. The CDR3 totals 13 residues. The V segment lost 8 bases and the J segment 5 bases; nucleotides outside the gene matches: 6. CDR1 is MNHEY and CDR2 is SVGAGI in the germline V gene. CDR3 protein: CASRGQGKETQYF. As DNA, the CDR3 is TGTGCCAGCCGCGGACAGGGGAAGGAGACCCAGTACTTC.

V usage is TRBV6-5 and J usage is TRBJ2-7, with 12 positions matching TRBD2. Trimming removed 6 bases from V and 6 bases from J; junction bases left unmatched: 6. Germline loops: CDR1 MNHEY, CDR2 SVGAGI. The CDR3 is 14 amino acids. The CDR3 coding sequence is TGTGCCAGCAGGGTGACTAGCGGGAGCCGCGAGCAGTACTTC. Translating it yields CASRVTSGSREQYF.

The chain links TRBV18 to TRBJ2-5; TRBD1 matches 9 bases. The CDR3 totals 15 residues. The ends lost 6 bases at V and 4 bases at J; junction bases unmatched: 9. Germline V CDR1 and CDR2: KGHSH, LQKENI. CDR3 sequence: CASSLGTGMGETQYF. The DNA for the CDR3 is TGTGCCAGCTCCCTAGGGACAGGGATGGGAGAGACCCAGTACTTC.

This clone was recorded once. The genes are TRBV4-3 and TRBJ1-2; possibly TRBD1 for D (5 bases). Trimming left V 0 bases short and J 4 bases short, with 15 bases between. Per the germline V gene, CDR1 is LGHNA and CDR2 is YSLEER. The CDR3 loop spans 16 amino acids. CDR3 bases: TGCGCCAGCAGCCAAGACCCAACAGGTTCGGGCTATGGCTACACCTTC. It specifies CASSQDPTGSGYGYTF.

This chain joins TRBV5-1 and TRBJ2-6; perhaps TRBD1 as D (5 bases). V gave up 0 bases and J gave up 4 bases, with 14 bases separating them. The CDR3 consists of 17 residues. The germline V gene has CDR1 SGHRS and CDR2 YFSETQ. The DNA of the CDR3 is TGCGCCAGCAGCTTGGACTTGGACAAATCGGGGGCCAACGTCCTGACTTTC. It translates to CASSLDLDKSGANVLTF.

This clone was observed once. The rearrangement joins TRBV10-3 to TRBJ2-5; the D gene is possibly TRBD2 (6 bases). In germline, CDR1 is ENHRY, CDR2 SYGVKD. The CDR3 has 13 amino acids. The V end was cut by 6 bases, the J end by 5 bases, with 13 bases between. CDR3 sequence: CAISTREAETQYF. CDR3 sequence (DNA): TGTGCCATCAGCACCAGGGAGGCGGAGACCCAGTACTTC.

The CDR3 DNA is TGTGCCAGCAGCTTCAGCTACGAGCAGTACTTC. As protein: CASSFSYEQYF. The genes are TRBV7-9 and TRBJ2-7; D is undetermined. The V and J ends lost 3 bases and 3 bases respectively, with 3 bases between them. The CDR3 spans 11 residues. Per germline, CDR1 SEHNR and CDR2 FQNEAQ (reference sequence).

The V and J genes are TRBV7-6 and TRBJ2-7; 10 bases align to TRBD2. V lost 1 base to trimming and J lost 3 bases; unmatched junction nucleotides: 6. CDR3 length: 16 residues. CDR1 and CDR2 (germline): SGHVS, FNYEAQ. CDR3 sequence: CASSLDYSGGLYEQYF. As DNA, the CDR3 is TGTGCCAGCAGCTTAGATTATAGCGGGGGGCTCTACGAGCAGTACTTC.

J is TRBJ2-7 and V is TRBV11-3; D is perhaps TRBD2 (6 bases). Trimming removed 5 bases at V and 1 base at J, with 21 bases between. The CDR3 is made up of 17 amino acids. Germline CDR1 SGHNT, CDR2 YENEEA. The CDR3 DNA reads TGTGCCAGCAGCCACCATCTGGGGGGAGGCACGTCCTACGAGCAGTACTTC. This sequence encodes CASSHHLGGGTSYEQYF. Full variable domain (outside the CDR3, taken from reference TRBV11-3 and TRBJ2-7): EAGVVQSPRYKIIEKKQPVAFWCNPISGHNTLYWYLQNLGQGPELLIRYENEEAVDDSQLPKDRFSAERLKGVDSTLKIQPAELGDSAVYLCASSHHLGGGTSYEQYFGPGTRLTVT.

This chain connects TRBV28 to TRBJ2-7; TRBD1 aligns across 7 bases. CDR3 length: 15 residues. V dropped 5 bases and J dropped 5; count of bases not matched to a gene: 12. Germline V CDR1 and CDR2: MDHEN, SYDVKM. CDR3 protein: CASSLLGTARDEQYF. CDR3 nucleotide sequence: TGTGCCAGCAGTCTGCTCGGGACAGCAAGGGACGAGCAGTACTTC.

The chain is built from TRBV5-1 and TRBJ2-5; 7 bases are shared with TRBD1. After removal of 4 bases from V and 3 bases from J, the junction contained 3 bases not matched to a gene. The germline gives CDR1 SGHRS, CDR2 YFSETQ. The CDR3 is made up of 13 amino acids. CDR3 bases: TGCGCCAGCAGCCTTGGACAGGAAGAGACCCAGTACTTC. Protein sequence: CASSLGQEETQYF. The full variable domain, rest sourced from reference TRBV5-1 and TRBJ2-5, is KAGVTQTPRYLIKTRGQQVTLSCSPISGHRSVSWYQQTPGQGLQFLFEYFSETQRNKGNFPGRFSGRQFSNSRSEMNVSTLELGDSALYLCASSLGQEETQYFGPGTRLLVL.

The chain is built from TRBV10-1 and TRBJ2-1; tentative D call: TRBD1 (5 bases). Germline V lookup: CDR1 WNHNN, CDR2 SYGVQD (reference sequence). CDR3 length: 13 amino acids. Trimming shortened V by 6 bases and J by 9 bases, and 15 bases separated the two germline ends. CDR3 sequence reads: CASRDNSRVEQFF. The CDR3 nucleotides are TGCGCCAGCAGGGACAACTCTCGGGTTGAGCAGTTCTTC.

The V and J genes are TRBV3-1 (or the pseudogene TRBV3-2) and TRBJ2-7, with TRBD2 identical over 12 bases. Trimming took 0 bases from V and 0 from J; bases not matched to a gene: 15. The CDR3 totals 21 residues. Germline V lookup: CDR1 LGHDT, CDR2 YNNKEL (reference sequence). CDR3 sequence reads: CASSQEPELAGGIAGSYEQYF. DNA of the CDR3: TGTGCCAGCAGCCAAGAACCCGAACTAGCGGGAGGAATTGCTGGCTCCTACGAGCAGTACTTC.

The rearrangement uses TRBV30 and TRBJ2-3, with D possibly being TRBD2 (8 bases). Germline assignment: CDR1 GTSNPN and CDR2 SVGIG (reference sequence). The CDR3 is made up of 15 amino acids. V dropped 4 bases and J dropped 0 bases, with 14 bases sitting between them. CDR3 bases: TGTGCCTGGAACCGGGAGGGGGCTAGCACAGATACGCAGTATTTT. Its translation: CAWNREGASTDTQYF.

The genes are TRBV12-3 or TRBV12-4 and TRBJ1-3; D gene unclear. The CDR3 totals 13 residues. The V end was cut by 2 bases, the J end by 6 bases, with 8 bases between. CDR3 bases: TGTGCCAGCAGTTTACCGGTTCTAAACACCATATATTTT. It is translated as CASSLPVLNTIYF.

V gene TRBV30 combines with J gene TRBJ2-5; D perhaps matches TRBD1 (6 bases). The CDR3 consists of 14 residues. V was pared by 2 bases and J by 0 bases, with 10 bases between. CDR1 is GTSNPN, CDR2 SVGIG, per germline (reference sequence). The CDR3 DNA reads TGTGCCTGGAGTTACCGGGACAACCAAGAGACCCAGTACTTC. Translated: CAWSYRDNQETQYF.

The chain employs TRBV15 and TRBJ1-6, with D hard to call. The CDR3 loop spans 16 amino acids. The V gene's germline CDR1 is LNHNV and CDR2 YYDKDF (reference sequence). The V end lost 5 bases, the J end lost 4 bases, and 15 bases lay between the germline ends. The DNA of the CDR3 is TGTGCCACCAGCGCTGTCCTTGGACTTTATAATTCACCCCTCCACTTT. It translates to CATSAVLGLYNSPLHF.